This passage covers 24 T cell receptor beta chains from one sample sequenced in a study of tumor-infiltrating lymphocytes in primary liver carcinoma. The researchers produced TCR beta cDNA from roughly 500 ng total RNA with a constant-region primer. What produced the TCR beta libraries was three nested multiplex PCR rounds using slightly modified ARM-PCR. Two initial PCR rounds of about 11 cycles each paired TRBV1-TRBV30 forward primers with a C-beta reverse primer. TCRdb itself ran the multiplex PCR reads through MiXCR, one entry per CDR3 protein. This sample has roughly 190,000 distinct CDR3 sequences, with just under 85% found just once. Each 20-30 mg portion of unsorted bulk tissue served as the source for co-extraction of RNA and DNA. The sample consisted of tumor tissue from primary liver carcinoma. Receptors were obtained from a middle-aged man with primary liver carcinoma and hepatitis B virus infection.

On this clonotype itself: A read error may explain this, as a much larger clone is one base away. This chain joins TRBV28 and TRBJ1-2; no definite D call. CDR3 size: 12 residues. The V gene's germline CDR1 is MDHEN and CDR2 SYDVKM. The CDR3 region is CARSSFGYGYTF. The CDR3 DNA follows: TGTGCCAGGAGTTCTTTTGGCTATGGCTACACCTTC.

This chain joins TRBV29-1 and TRBJ2-1; 12 bases align to TRBD2. J gave up 16 bases and V 7 bases, and 14 bases lay outside the gene matches. In germline, CDR1 is SQVTM, CDR2 ANQGSEA. The CDR3 extends over 13 amino acids. The CDR3 protein is CSGTSGNLYEHFF. The CDR3 nucleotides read TGCAGCGGGACTAGCGGGAACCTCTATGAACACTTCTTC.

About this clonotype itself: A much larger clone is a single base away; this may be a read error. Here the CDR3 reads CANSYDGGTGYGYTF. CDR3 DNA: TGCGCCAACAGCTACGACGGGGGAACGGGCTATGGCTACACCTTC. The chain recombines TRBV5-1 with TRBJ1-2; weak D call: TRBD1 (5 bases). This CDR3 contains 15 residues. Germline CDR1 SGHRS, CDR2 YFSETQ.

Note on this clonotype: One end of the junction varies from germline; a read error may be responsible. The gene calls are TRBV6-2 or TRBV6-3 and TRBJ2-1; perhaps TRBD1 as D (5 bases). The CDR3 consists of 14 residues. Germline CDR1 is MNHEY and CDR2 is SVGEGT. The CDR3 DNA reads as TGTGCCAGCAGTTACGATACAGGATCGGATGAGCAATTCTTC. The encoded protein is CASSYDTGSDEQFF.

Ten or more counts support this clonotype. The rearrangement links TRBV28 to TRBJ2-6; 8 nucleotides line up with TRBD2. This CDR3 contains 16 residues. Germline lookup yields CDR1 MDHEN and CDR2 SYDVKM. After removal of 5 bases from V and 1 base from J, the junction contained 4 bases not matched to a gene. CDR3 sequence reads: CASSPRLASGANVLTF. DNA for the CDR3: TGTGCCAGCAGTCCGCGACTAGCGTCTGGGGCCAACGTCCTGACTTTC.

On this clonotype itself: This could be a read error, since a much larger clone is one nucleotide away. The V call is TRBV10-3, the J call TRBJ1-1; TRBD1 matches at 9 bases. This CDR3 is 15 amino acids long. CDR1 is ENHRY, CDR2 SYGVKD, per germline. The CDR3 spells CTIKRGDRDNTEAFF. DNA of the CDR3: TGTACCATCAAGCGTGGGGACAGGGACAACACTGAAGCTTTCTTT.

Concerning this clonotype itself: A junction boundary mismatches the germline segment, possibly from a read error. This chain uses TRBV29-1 with TRBJ1-1, with D maybe TRBD1 (5 bases). CDR3 size: 15 residues. Per germline, CDR1 SQVTM and CDR2 ANQGSEA. The CDR3 DNA follows: TGCGGCGTCGGCGCAGGGTTGGCTATGAACACTGAAGCTTTCTTT. It translates to CGVGAGLAMNTEAFF.

About this clonotype itself: The junction and the germline gene differ at one end; a read error may be behind it. The chain has TRBV5-4 and TRBJ1-6; D may be TRBD1 (5 bases). CDR3 length equals 16 residues. In germline, CDR1 is SGHNT, CDR2 YYREEE (reference sequence). CDR3 bases: TGTGCTAGCAGCATCGCAGCGGGGCCGAGGGCTTCACCCCTCCACTTT. This encodes CASSIAAGPRASPLHF.

With respect to this clonotype: Mismatch with germline at one junction end may stem from a read error. The chain has TRBV7-9 and TRBJ1-3; D is uncertain. Germline V gene lookup returns CDR1 SEHNR and CDR2 FQNEAQ (reference sequence). The CDR3 spans 16 residues. The CDR3 protein is CVSNPPSGVSGNTIYF. The CDR3 DNA reads TGTGTCAGCAACCCACCCTCCGGGGTGAGTGGAAACACCATATATTTT.

As to this clonotype: This CDR3 is missing its conserved last phenylalanine or tryptophan, likely due to a read error. J is TRBJ2-1 and V is TRBV18; D ambiguous. V was trimmed by 7 bases and J by 6 bases, leaving 13 bases between them. CDR3 length: 13 amino acids. CDR1 is KGHSH, CDR2 LQKENI, per germline. CDR3: CASLPFDRNEQFL. Here the CDR3 DNA reads TGTGCCAGCTTACCCTTCGACCGCAATGAGCAGTTCCTC.

The V gene is TRBV7-9, the J gene TRBJ2-3; 8 nucleotides align to TRBD1. The CDR3 consists of 15 residues. From germline, CDR1 is SEHNR and CDR2 FQNEAQ (reference sequence). The V gene end was trimmed by 3 bases and the J gene end by 3 bases; junction bases not matched to a gene: 5. The CDR3 loop is CASSLDRDGTDTQYF. Written as DNA, the CDR3 is TGTGCCAGCAGCTTGGACAGGGACGGGACAGATACGCAGTATTTT. The variable domain in full, with the rest retrieved from reference TRBV7-9 and TRBJ2-3, is DTGVSQNPRHKITKRGQNVTFRCDPISEHNRLYWYRQTLGQGPEFLTYFQNEAQLEKSRLLSDRFSAERPKGSFSTLEIQRTEQGDSAMYLCASSLDRDGTDTQYFGPGTRLTVL.

The chain uses TRBV6-1 and TRBJ2-2, with D perhaps TRBD1 (6 bases). The germline CDR1 and CDR2 sequences are MNHNS and SASEGT. The CDR3 consists of 15 residues. The V end lost 10 bases, the J end lost 1 base, and 16 bases lay between the germline ends. The CDR3 is CAKEWDTKNTGELFF. CDR3 DNA sequence: TGTGCCAAAGAGTGGGACACTAAGAACACCGGGGAGCTGTTTTTT.

Worth noting for this clonotype: The junction differs from germline at one of its ends, possibly a read error. The V and J genes are TRBV29-1 and TRBJ2-2; D may be TRBD1 or TRBD2 (6 bases each). Germline loops: CDR1 SQVTM, CDR2 ANQGSEA. This CDR3 region has 12 residues. CDR3 DNA sequence: TGCAGCGTCGGAAGGGGGACTGGGGACCTGTTTTTT. It is translated as CSVGRGTGDLFF.

Ten or more counts support this clonotype. This rearrangement joins TRBV6-1 to TRBJ2-1; 13 bases align to TRBD2. Germline assignment: CDR1 MNHNS and CDR2 SASEGT. J was trimmed by 7 bases and V by 7 bases; bases with no gene match: 7. CDR3 size: 15 residues. The CDR3 loop reads CASILAGGPSNEQFF. DNA for the CDR3: TGTGCCAGCATACTAGCGGGAGGGCCATCGAATGAGCAGTTCTTC.

Comments on this clonotype: It is likely a read error, because the conserved phenylalanine at the end of the CDR3 is missing. Because the CDR3's place on the DNA is in doubt, the DNA is left out and the CDR3 is given as listed by TCRdb. The chain uses TRBV29-1 and TRBJ2-5; the D call TRBD1 from the table was never checked on the DNA. Looked up from germline, CDR1 is SQVTM and CDR2 is ANQGSEA. Inclusive of both ends, the CDR3 amounts to 11 amino acids. CDR3 in amino acids: CGGNAGGTQYY.

This clonotype appeared a few times. The junction differs from germline at one of its ends, possibly a read error. This chain connects TRBV4-2 to TRBJ2-2; 9 bases match TRBD2. This CDR3 contains 17 residues. Germline CDR1 LGHNA, CDR2 YNFKEQ. The CDR3, as DNA: TGTACCAGCAGCCAAGAAGGAGCGGGAGGTCTCACCGGGGAGCTATTTTTT. Translation: CTSSQEGAGGLTGELFF.

This clonotype has only one observation. The junction departs from the called germline gene at one end, perhaps through a read error. The genes are TRBV4-1 and TRBJ1-2; D possibly corresponds to TRBD1 (6 bases). The CDR3 has 15 amino acids. Germline V gene sequence: CDR1 MGHRA, CDR2 YSYEKL. The CDR3 coding sequence is TGCGCCAACAACCAAGTGGGGGGCAATGACTATGGCTATACCTTC. Translation gives CANNQVGGNDYGYTF.

Regarding this clonotype: The germline gene is not matched at one end of the junction; a read error may be the cause. The CDR3 nucleotides read TGTGTCAGCAACCCACAGGGTGGGGGATACACCTTC. Amino acids: CVSNPQGGGYTF. The J gene is TRBJ1-2, the V gene TRBV12-3 or TRBV12-4; tentatively, D is TRBD1 (6 bases). This CDR3 is 12 amino acids long.

Details on this clonotype: One junction end disagrees with the germline gene, perhaps due to a read error. The chain links TRBV12-3 or TRBV12-4 to TRBJ1-6; the D gene is possibly TRBD1 (5 bases). This CDR3 comprises 14 residues. The CDR3 region is CVSSADRQYSSLHF. In DNA, the CDR3 is TGTGTCAGCAGTGCAGACAGACAATATTCATCCCTCCACTTT.

A note on this clonotype: An end of the junction does not agree with germline; a read error may underlie this. The chain links TRBV5-4 to TRBJ2-5; weak D call: TRBD2 (5 bases). Germline V gene sequence: CDR1 SGHNT, CDR2 YYREEE (reference sequence). The CDR3 loop spans 15 amino acids. CDR3 in DNA: TGTGCCAGCAGTTTGAACGGGAACGGCCAAGAGACCCAGTATTTC. Its translation is CASSLNGNGQETQYF.

In this sample, this clonotype turned up a few times. A junction boundary mismatches the germline segment, possibly from a read error. The chain employs TRBV11-3 and TRBJ2-1; D might be TRBD1 (5 bases). The CDR3 totals 14 residues. CDR1 and CDR2 from the germline V gene are SGHNT and YENEEA. CDR3: CANRLGVSNNEQFF. The CDR3 region has the DNA TGTGCCAACAGGTTAGGCGTCTCGAACAATGAGCAGTTCTTT.

A note on this clonotype: A read error may explain this, as a much larger clone is one base away. The V call is TRBV5-1, the J call TRBJ2-1; 11 nucleotides line up with TRBD2. This CDR3 region has 15 residues. Germline lookup yields CDR1 SGHRS and CDR2 YFSETQ. The CDR3 loop reads CANSLTSGTYNEQFF. The CDR3 DNA reads as TGCGCCAACAGCCTGACTAGCGGGACTTACAATGAGCAGTTCTTC. The variable domain in full, completed from reference TRBV5-1 and TRBJ2-1, reads KAGVTQTPRYLIKTRGQQVTLSCSPISGHRSVSWYQQTPGQGLQFLFEYFSETQRNKGNFPGRFSGRQFSNSRSEMNVSTLELGDSALYLCANSLTSGTYNEQFFGPGTRLTVL.

The count of this clonotype is one. The gene calls are TRBV6-5 and TRBJ2-2; TRBD2 agrees at 7 bases. V trimming: 6 bases; J trimming: 7 bases; junction bases outside the gene matches: 8. Germline V gene lookup returns CDR1 MNHEY and CDR2 SVGAGI. The CDR3 loop spans 14 amino acids. The CDR3 reads CASSLGGGSGELFF. The CDR3 DNA follows: TGTGCCAGCAGCCTCGGCGGCGGGAGCGGGGAGCTGTTTTTT.

With respect to this clonotype: One junction end disagrees with the germline gene, perhaps due to a read error. V and J are TRBV29-1 and TRBJ2-3, with TRBD2 identical over 9 bases. Germline assignment: CDR1 SQVTM and CDR2 ANQGSEA. The CDR3 sequence is 14 residues long. The CDR3 DNA reads TGCAGTGTGGGGGCCAGCGGGAGGCTAGATACGCACTATTTT. The encoded protein is CSVGASGRLDTHYF.